The 23 T cell receptor beta chains in this list originate from one sample, sequenced in a study of blood T cell repertoires in COVID-19. The method was immunoSEQ multiplex PCR; TCRdb's version includes in-frame clones alone and lacks a portion of them. The sample lists a few hundred thousand clones; about 87% were seen once. The sequencing input was PBMCs or T cells enriched from blood (not recorded which). These receptors all stem from a woman in her forties or fifties who had recovered from COVID-19.

This chain connects TRBV20-1 to TRBJ2-1; D not resolved. This CDR3 is built from 14 residues. The V end lost 3 bases, the J end lost 7 bases, and 16 bases lay between the germline ends. Germline V gene sequence: CDR1 DFQATT, CDR2 SNEGSKA (reference sequence). The DNA of the CDR3 is TGCAGTGCTAGTGAGCTCGGCCTACAGAATGAGCAGTTCTTC. It specifies CSASELGLQNEQFF.

The V call is TRBV12-5, the J call TRBJ1-5; D unresolved. Germline CDR1 and CDR2: LGHNT and FRNRAP. V was trimmed by 1 base and J by 0 bases, leaving 7 bases between them. This CDR3 is built from 15 residues. The CDR3 DNA is TGTGCTAGTGGTTTGGAACAGTATAGCAATCAGCCCCAGCATTTT. Protein sequence: CASGLEQYSNQPQHF.

This rearrangement joins TRBV6-5 to TRBJ1-3; possible D gene TRBD1, 6 bases. Germline V gene sequence: CDR1 MNHEY, CDR2 SVGAGI. The CDR3 totals 15 residues. V was clipped by 5 bases and J by 3 bases, with 14 bases between them. This CDR3 reads CASSRTADGGNTIYF. CDR3 sequence (DNA): TGTGCCAGCAGTCGGACAGCCGACGGTGGAAACACCATATATTTT.

This clone has a single count. The chain uses TRBV7-2 and TRBJ1-6, with D hard to call. This CDR3 comprises 15 residues. V lost 2 bases and J lost 0, with 5 bases in between. Germline V gene sequence: CDR1 SGHTA, CDR2 FQGNSA. CDR3 sequence reads: CASSLHSSYNSPLHF. CDR3 nucleotide sequence: TGTGCCAGCAGCTTACATAGCTCCTATAATTCACCCCTCCACTTT.

This sequence joins TRBV7-2 and TRBJ1-6, with 7 nucleotides matching TRBD1. This CDR3 has 17 amino acids. Per germline, CDR1 SGHTA and CDR2 FQGNSA. V lost 6 bases and J lost 4; bases outside the gene matches: 12. CDR3 in amino acids: CASSSLVGTVYNSPLHF. For the CDR3, the DNA is TGTGCCAGCAGTTCTCTGGTAGGGACAGTGTATAATTCACCCCTCCACTTT.

The rearrangement joins TRBV7-9 to TRBJ1-2; D not resolved. The V and J ends lost 3 bases and 6 bases respectively, with 11 bases between them. Germline CDR1 SEHNR, CDR2 FQNEAQ (reference sequence). The CDR3 extends over 13 amino acids. The CDR3 sequence is CASSLSGSDGYTF. In nucleotides, the CDR3 is TGTGCCAGCAGCTTGTCCGGGTCTGATGGCTACACCTTC.

The rearrangement uses TRBV28 and TRBJ1-6, with D possibly being TRBD1 (6 bases). The V and J ends lost 3 bases and 6 bases respectively, with 12 bases between them. Per the germline V gene, CDR1 is MDHEN and CDR2 is SYDVKM. The CDR3 is 15 amino acids. The CDR3 spells CASSFLGQLNSPLHF. CDR3 nucleotide sequence: TGTGCCAGCAGTTTCCTTGGACAGCTTAATTCACCCCTCCACTTT.

J is TRBJ2-7 and V is TRBV6-5; D might be TRBD2 (5 bases). Deletions cut 10 bases from V and 3 bases from J, with 16 bases between. The CDR3 sequence is 13 residues long. The germline V gene encodes CDR1 MNHEY and CDR2 SVGAGI. The CDR3 bases are TGTGCCACCCGGGATGGTACTAACTACGAGCAGTACTTC. As protein: CATRDGTNYEQYF.

V and J are TRBV11-2 and TRBJ1-1; 7 nucleotides line up with TRBD1. The CDR3 covers 14 residues. Trimming cost V 0 bases and J 4 bases; bases outside gene matches: 2. Germline V gives CDR1 SGHAT, CDR2 FQNNGV. In DNA form, the CDR3 reads TGTGCCAGCAGCTTAGATCCAGGGGGCACTGAAGCTTTCTTT. It yields the protein CASSLDPGGTEAFF.

CDR3 DNA: TGTGCCAGCAGCCAAGCGGGGATTTCACCCCTCCACTTT. The encoded protein is CASSQAGISPLHF. The chain has TRBV14 and TRBJ1-6; D remains ambiguous. The germline V and J ends were trimmed by 1 base and 9 bases, with 7 bases remaining between them. Germline loops: CDR1 SGHDN, CDR2 FVKESK. The CDR3 has 13 residues.

This CDR3 is CASSDLPWETEAFF. The CDR3 DNA sequence: TGTGCCAGCAGCGACCTTCCCTGGGAGACTGAAGCTTTCTTT. The J gene is TRBJ1-1, the V gene TRBV2, with D unclear. With 6 bases removed from V and 5 bases from J, the gap between germline ends came to 16 bases. The CDR3 contains 14 residues. Germline loops: CDR1 SNHLY, CDR2 FYNNEI.

This clone was counted a single time. The rearrangement links TRBV19 to TRBJ1-1; a possible D gene is TRBD1 (6 bases). The CDR3 is made up of 13 amino acids. The germline V gene encodes CDR1 LNHDA and CDR2 SQIVND (reference sequence). V was pared by 5 bases and J by 4 bases, with 11 bases between. CDR3 in DNA: TGTGCCAGTAGTCCCGGGACACTCACTGAAGCTTTCTTT. Its translation is CASSPGTLTEAFF.

The rearrangement joins TRBV25-1 to TRBJ2-1; 8 nucleotides align to TRBD2. The J segment lost 3 bases and the V segment lost 3 bases, leaving 7 bases of the junction unmatched. The CDR3 consists of 16 residues. The germline V gene encodes CDR1 MGHDK and CDR2 SYGVNS. The CDR3 sequence is CASSDLRGGHYNEQFF. The CDR3 DNA is TGTGCCAGCAGTGACCTTCGCGGGGGGCACTACAATGAGCAGTTCTTC.

The chain carries TRBV28 and TRBJ1-6, with TRBD1 matching 9 bases. From germline, CDR1 is MDHEN and CDR2 SYDVKM. The CDR3 length is 13 residues. V trimming: 10 bases; J trimming: 11 bases; junction bases outside the gene matches: 9. The CDR3 loop reads CATHTGGVAPLHF. In DNA, the CDR3 is TGTGCCACCCATACAGGGGGCGTCGCACCCCTCCACTTT.

This chain uses TRBV3-1 (or the pseudogene TRBV3-2) with TRBJ2-7; possible D gene TRBD2, 6 bases. The CDR3 covers 15 residues. Germline assignment: CDR1 LGHDT and CDR2 YNNKEL (reference sequence). V lost 1 base, J lost 0 bases, and 10 bases lay in between. CDR3 coding DNA: TGTGCCAGCAGCCAAGGGAGGGAAAGCTCCTACGAGCAGTACTTC. Protein: CASSQGRESSYEQYF.

This clone was seen only a few times. The chain links TRBV5-1 to TRBJ2-2; TRBD1 might be the D (5 bases). The CDR3 extends over 13 amino acids. The ends were cut back, 0 bases at V and 6 bases at J, with 6 bases in the middle. Germline assignment: CDR1 SGHRS and CDR2 YFSETQ. The CDR3 region has the DNA TGCGCCAGCAGCTTGGTGGGGCCCGGGGAGCTGTTTTTT. It encodes CASSLVGPGELFF.

J is TRBJ1-3 and V is TRBV16; no clear D. With 1 base removed from V and 4 bases from J, the gap between germline ends came to 5 bases. This CDR3 spans 13 amino acids. Germline CDR1 reads KGHSY; CDR2 reads FQNENV. The CDR3 nucleotides are TGTGCCAGCAGCCAATGGGCCGGAAACACCATATATTTT. It translates to CASSQWAGNTIYF.

V usage is TRBV27 and J usage is TRBJ1-5; D is unclear. Germline V gene sequence: CDR1 MNHEY, CDR2 SMNVEV (reference sequence). V lost 3 bases and J 10 bases, leaving 13 bases between the germline ends. This CDR3 is built from 13 residues. The CDR3 spells CASSFGPPGPQHF. The CDR3 DNA reads as TGTGCCAGCAGTTTTGGCCCCCCGGGACCCCAGCATTTT.

The CDR3 DNA is TGTGCCAGCAGCCCGAGACATGGTGAAAAACTGTTTTTT. Residues: CASSPRHGEKLFF. The chain recombines TRBV13 with TRBJ1-4; D gene uncertain. The V and J ends lost 5 bases and 7 bases respectively, with 11 bases between them. Germline values: CDR1 PRHDT, CDR2 FYEKMQ (reference sequence). This CDR3 region has 13 residues.

The chain joins TRBV18 to TRBJ1-3, with D perhaps TRBD1 (6 bases). The CDR3 extends over 18 amino acids. Per the germline V gene, CDR1 is KGHSH and CDR2 is LQKENI. V shed 3 bases and J shed 0 bases, with 18 bases lying between them. The CDR3 nucleotides are TGTGCCAGCTCACCTTACCAGACAGGAGCAATCTCTGGAAACACCATATATTTT. Translation: CASSPYQTGAISGNTIYF.

This chain joins TRBV9 and TRBJ2-7; 10 bases map to TRBD1. The CDR3 loop spans 14 amino acids. V was clipped by 4 bases and J by 2 bases; unmatched bases: 3. Germline values: CDR1 SGDLS, CDR2 YYNGEE. Here the CDR3 DNA reads TGTGCCAGCAGCACCGGACAGGGGGCCTACGAGCAGTACTTC. Protein: CASSTGQGAYEQYF.

The chain has TRBV13 and TRBJ2-5, with a weak D call TRBD1 (5 bases). The CDR3 has 14 amino acids. Trimming took 1 base from V and 4 from J, leaving 10 bases between them. Germline CDR1 is PRHDT and CDR2 is FYEKMQ (reference sequence). CDR3 amino acids: CASSLVLGAETQYF. CDR3 coding DNA: TGTGCCAGCAGCTTAGTTCTTGGGGCAGAGACCCAGTACTTC. The full variable domain, its missing parts supplied by reference TRBV13 and TRBJ2-5, is AAGVIQSPRHLIKEKRETATLKCYPIPRHDTVYWYQQGPGQDPQFLISFYEKMQSDKGSIPDRFSAQQFSDYHSELNMSSLELGDSALYFCASSLVLGAETQYFGPGTRLLVL.

In the case of this clone: No conserved phenylalanine or tryptophan is present at the end of the CDR3, so a read error is the likely explanation. The DNA is omitted, as the CDR3 cannot be located on it reliably, and the CDR3 follows TCRdb's listing. The V and J genes are TRBV12-2 and TRBJ1-1. TRBV12-2 is flagged as a pseudogene. The CDR3 extends over 10 residues, inclusive of both ends. CDR3 region: CASRLAGGAV.